This entry lists 9 T cell receptor beta chains sequenced from one sample in a study of PD-1 blockade in mismatch repair-deficient tumors (dated by TCRdb to the late 2010s). The library was prepared using the immunoSEQ multiplex PCR assay. As stored in TCRdb, this immuneACCESS dataset retains in-frame rearrangements with V and J assigned. A fraction of the clones does not appear; measured against another copy, unresolved V genes explain less than half of the discrepancy, and the remainder lacks a known reason. Here the sample has about 100,000 clones; 70% to 85% occur a single time. 6.3% of the sample comes from the top ten. The sample here was peripheral blood, taken approximately 35 weeks after starting pembrolizumab. The receptor set was obtained from an adult with mismatch repair-deficient cancer.

The CDR3 DNA reads TGTGCCTGGAGCCCCGACTCAACTGGGTACGAGCAGTACTTC. Encoded protein: CAWSPDSTGYEQYF. V is TRBV30 and J is TRBJ2-7; D gene ambiguous. CDR1 is GTSNPN, CDR2 SVGIG, per germline (reference sequence). The CDR3 sequence is 14 residues long. Trimming removed 3 bases at V and 4 bases at J, with 16 bases between.

This clone has a handful of counts. The chain links TRBV5-4 to TRBJ1-2; the match to TRBD1 covers 7 bases. V was pared by 3 bases and J by 4 bases, with 6 bases of the junction left unmatched. CDR1 and CDR2 (germline): SGHNT, YYREEE (reference sequence). The CDR3 consists of 14 residues. The chain's CDR3 is CASSWGDSPYGYTF. In DNA, the CDR3 is TGTGCCAGCAGCTGGGGGGACAGCCCCTATGGCTACACCTTC.

V usage is TRBV7-9 and J usage is TRBJ2-1; D possibly uses TRBD1 or TRBD2 (5 bases each). The CDR3 totals 14 residues. Trimming pared 5 bases from V and 5 bases from J, leaving 13 bases between. Germline V gene lookup returns CDR1 SEHNR and CDR2 FQNEAQ (reference sequence). CDR3 amino acids: CASSPGRGHNEQFF. The DNA of the CDR3 is TGTGCCAGCAGCCCGGGACGGGGTCACAATGAGCAGTTCTTC.

The rearrangement uses TRBV11-3 and TRBJ2-7; 7 positions match TRBD2. The germline gives CDR1 SGHNT, CDR2 YENEEA. V trimming: 1 base; J trimming: 0 bases; junction bases outside the gene matches: 9. The CDR3 contains 17 residues. The CDR3 nucleotides read TGTGCCAGCAGCTTAGGTTCTAGCGGAACGAGCTCCTACGAGCAGTACTTC. As protein: CASSLGSSGTSSYEQYF.

J is TRBJ1-2 and V is TRBV7-2, with TRBD1 matching over 10 bases. With 1 base clipped from V and 8 bases from J, the junction kept 4 bases outside the gene matches. Germline-derived CDR1 and CDR2 are SGHTA and FQGNSA. The CDR3 consists of 14 residues. CDR3: CASSLGGTGEGYTF. The CDR3 region has the DNA TGTGCCAGCAGCTTAGGGGGGACAGGGGAGGGCTACACCTTC.

This clone was detected only once. The rearrangement uses TRBV11-2 and TRBJ2-1, with 7 bases aligning to TRBD2. V trimming: 4 bases; J trimming: 4 bases; junction bases outside the gene matches: 10. CDR1 is SGHAT and CDR2 is FQNNGV in the germline V gene. The CDR3 runs to 16 residues. DNA of the CDR3: TGTGCCAGCAGCTCGGCCGGGACTACGATGTACAATGAGCAGTTCTTC. Translated, it gives CASSSAGTTMYNEQFF.

This clone was counted between two and nine times. The CDR3 loop reads CSVRTEIFEAFF. DNA of the CDR3: TGCAGCGTCCGAACAGAAATCTTTGAAGCTTTCTTT. The chain employs TRBV29-1 and TRBJ1-1; D not resolved. Trimming cost V 6 bases and J 7 bases, with 15 bases left between them. The CDR3 is made up of 12 amino acids. The V gene's germline CDR1 is SQVTM and CDR2 ANQGSEA.

This clone was seen only once. V gene TRBV10-2 combines with J gene TRBJ2-2; TRBD2 matches 10 bases. The length of the CDR3 is 16 residues. CDR1 is WSHSY, CDR2 SAAADI, per germline. Unmatched junction bases numbered 6, after V lost 4 bases and J lost 4 bases. CDR3 amino acids: CASSVAGTSVTGELFF. In DNA, the CDR3 is TGCGCCAGCAGTGTGGCCGGGACTAGCGTCACCGGGGAGCTGTTTTTT.

This clone was seen only once. The chain couples TRBV10-1 to TRBJ2-3, with D hard to call. This CDR3 comprises 16 residues. Per the germline V gene, CDR1 is WNHNN and CDR2 is SYGVQD (reference sequence). Trimming shortened V by 4 bases and J by 4 bases, and 18 bases separated the two germline ends. This CDR3 is CASSGHIGVGADTQYF. In nucleotides, the CDR3 is TGCGCCAGCAGTGGCCATATCGGCGTCGGAGCAGATACGCAGTATTTT.